Below are 23 T cell receptor beta chains sequenced from a single sample in a study of cytomegalovirus exposure and HLA in healthy donors. 13 Jbeta primers and 60 Vbeta primers were used for the PCR. Clones were read by immunoSEQ multiplex PCR, and TCRdb kept only the in-frame ones, dropping some. This sample yields some 41,000 clones, of which about 70% are seen a single time; 3% to 5% belongs to the top ten. The sequenced sample consisted of PBMCs. These receptor sequences come from a man aged 40-50 years in good health and CMV-seronegative.

This clone was picked up a small number of times. The chain uses TRBV4-2 and TRBJ2-5; TRBD2 matches at 11 bases. Germline CDR1 LGHNA, CDR2 YNFKEQ. With V trimmed by 4 bases and J by 4 bases, 8 bases remained unmatched. The CDR3 has 16 residues. The CDR3 DNA sequence: TGTGCCAGCAGCCCCTCTCTAGCGGGGGGCGGAGAGACCCAGTACTTC. Protein sequence: CASSPSLAGGGETQYF.

The chain employs TRBV6-1 and TRBJ2-7, with TRBD1 as a possible D gene (6 bases). The germline CDR1 and CDR2 sequences are MNHNS and SASEGT. V was pared by 7 bases and J by 3 bases, with 16 bases between. The length of the CDR3 is 14 residues. The CDR3 DNA reads TGTGCCAGCACCTACGGACAGCGCTACTACGAGCAGTACTTC. Translation gives CASTYGQRYYEQYF.

V usage is TRBV30 and J usage is TRBJ2-3, with a weak D call TRBD2 (6 bases). There are 13 residues in the CDR3. Germline V lookup: CDR1 GTSNPN, CDR2 SVGIG (reference sequence). V gave up 2 bases and J gave up 6 bases, with 12 bases separating them. CDR3 sequence (DNA): TGTGCCTGGAGTAAACGGGAGAGGGATACGCAGTATTTT. Protein product: CAWSKRERDTQYF.

Details on this clone: This sample also contains other DNA sequences that code for the same CDR3. The CDR3 coding sequence is TGTGCCAGCAGCCCAGGGGGGAACACTGAAGCTTTCTTT. It is translated as CASSPGGNTEAFF. V is TRBV7-9 and J is TRBJ1-1; 7 bases line up with TRBD1. The germline V gene has CDR1 SEHNR and CDR2 FQNEAQ (reference sequence). This CDR3 spans 13 amino acids. The trim removed 5 bases at V and 1 base at J, leaving 1 base unmatched.

V gene TRBV6-1 combines with J gene TRBJ1-1; D is uncertain. CDR1 is MNHNS, CDR2 SASEGT, per germline. Between the trimmed V and J ends, which lost 1 base and 0 bases, there was a span of 9 bases. The CDR3 sequence is 15 residues long. The CDR3 region is CASSEGPEMNTEAFF. In DNA, the CDR3 is TGTGCCAGCAGTGAAGGGCCGGAGATGAACACTGAAGCTTTCTTT.

The chain uses TRBV5-4 and TRBJ1-4; possibly TRBD1 for D (5 bases). Between the trimmed V and J ends, which lost 4 bases and 8 bases, there was a span of 15 bases. Germline values: CDR1 SGHNT, CDR2 YYREEE (reference sequence). This CDR3 is 14 amino acids long. The CDR3 region is CASSPGLQGEKLFF. The DNA for the CDR3 is TGTGCCAGCAGCCCGGGACTCCAAGGGGAAAAACTGTTTTTT.

J is TRBJ2-7 and V is TRBV7-9; 7 nucleotides line up with TRBD1. Looked up from germline, CDR1 is SEHNR and CDR2 is FQNEAQ (reference sequence). V was clipped by 4 bases and J by 6 bases; unmatched bases: 9. The CDR3 contains 14 residues. The CDR3 is CASSSENRGGEQYF. For the CDR3, the DNA is TGTGCCAGCAGCTCCGAAAACAGGGGCGGCGAGCAGTACTTC.

V and J are TRBV13 and TRBJ2-7, with a weak D call TRBD2 (5 bases). The germline V gene encodes CDR1 PRHDT and CDR2 FYEKMQ (reference sequence). The V end lost 5 bases, the J end lost 1 base, and 12 bases lay between the germline ends. The CDR3 has 14 residues. The CDR3 bases are TGTGCCAGCAGCCCCGCCCGGGGATCCTACGAGCAGTACTTC. It yields the protein CASSPARGSYEQYF.

The chain links TRBV6-1 to TRBJ2-7, with a weak D call TRBD2 (5 bases). Between the trimmed V and J ends, which lost 0 bases and 0 bases, there was a span of 12 bases. Germline values: CDR1 MNHNS, CDR2 SASEGT. The CDR3 length is 16 residues. The CDR3 nucleotides read TGTGCCAGCAGTGAAGCCCCGGGGATAGGCTCCTACGAGCAGTACTTC. As protein: CASSEAPGIGSYEQYF.

The genes are TRBV28 and TRBJ1-5; tentatively, D is TRBD1 (5 bases). V lost 5 bases and J 6 bases, leaving 14 bases between the germline ends. The germline gives CDR1 MDHEN, CDR2 SYDVKM. CDR3 length: 14 residues. For the CDR3, the DNA is TGTGCCAGCAGTCCAGGGACTATCCGTCAGCCCCAGCATTTT. Translating gives CASSPGTIRQPQHF. The full variable domain, completed using reference TRBV28 and TRBJ1-5, is DVKVTQSSRYLVKRTGEKVFLECVQDMDHENMFWYRQDPGLGLRLIYFSYDVKMKEKGDIPEGYSVSREKKERFSLILESASTNQTSMYLCASSPGTIRQPQHFGDGTRLSIL.

The J gene is TRBJ1-2, the V gene TRBV25-1, with D perhaps matching TRBD1 (6 bases). Germline loops: CDR1 MGHDK, CDR2 SYGVNS. CDR3 length equals 16 residues. V was shortened by 2 bases and J by 3 bases, with 16 bases between the two germline ends. CDR3 amino acids: CASSEPAGGRDYGYTF. CDR3 nucleotide sequence: TGTGCCAGCAGTGAACCGGCGGGGGGGCGCGACTATGGCTACACCTTC.

V is TRBV15 and J is TRBJ1-3; D is uncertain. Deletions cut 6 bases from V and 4 bases from J, with 10 bases between. This CDR3 contains 13 residues. Germline lookup yields CDR1 LNHNV and CDR2 YYDKDF (reference sequence). This CDR3 is CATRRVGGNTIYF. In DNA, the CDR3 is TGTGCCACCAGGCGGGTAGGCGGAAACACCATATATTTT.

This clone has only one observation. The CDR3 DNA is TGTGCCAGCAGCTTGGGACAGAAGAGCTCCTACGAGCAGTACTTC. Protein: CASSLGQKSSYEQYF. This chain uses TRBV5-4 with TRBJ2-7; TRBD1 is a possible D gene (5 bases). V dropped 0 bases and J dropped 0 bases, with 10 bases sitting between them. The CDR3 contains 15 residues. CDR1 SGHNT and CDR2 YYREEE come from the germline V gene (reference sequence).

The chain employs TRBV7-9 and TRBJ2-7, with 9 bases identical to TRBD1. V shed 5 bases and J 0 bases; nucleotides not matched to a gene: 8. The length of the CDR3 is 16 residues. Germline CDR1 is SEHNR and CDR2 is FQNEAQ (reference sequence). The CDR3 bases are TGTGCCAGCAGCGATTACAGGGGGCCCGCCTCCTACGAGCAGTACTTC. Protein: CASSDYRGPASYEQYF.

This clone occurred a few times. The chain carries TRBV7-6 and TRBJ1-1, with TRBD1 as a possible D gene (6 bases). V dropped 4 bases and J dropped 1 base, with 7 bases sitting between them. CDR1 SGHVS and CDR2 FNYEAQ come from the germline V gene. The length of the CDR3 is 13 residues. The CDR3 spells CASSWGQNTEAFF. CDR3 bases: TGTGCCAGCAGCTGGGGACAGAACACTGAAGCTTTCTTT.

J is TRBJ2-7 and V is TRBV5-1; 9 bases line up with TRBD1. Germline V gene data show CDR1 as SGHRS and CDR2 as YFSETQ. Trimming at V came to 3 bases and at J to 3 bases, leaving 7 bases not matched to a gene. The CDR3 loop spans 15 amino acids. DNA of the CDR3: TGCGCCAGCAGCTGGGGGGGACAGGGTTTCTACGAGCAGTACTTC. It yields the protein CASSWGGQGFYEQYF.

V is TRBV7-9 and J is TRBJ2-7; D is uncertain. There are 13 residues in the CDR3. CDR1 SEHNR and CDR2 FQNEAQ come from the germline V gene (reference sequence). V was cut by 5 bases and J by 3 bases, with 11 bases left in between. CDR3 amino acids: CASSRGAYYEQYF. The CDR3 coding sequence is TGTGCCAGCAGCCGTGGAGCCTACTACGAGCAGTACTTC.

The rearrangement uses TRBV5-1 and TRBJ1-6; tentative D call: TRBD1 (6 bases). The CDR3 extends over 15 amino acids. V lost 4 bases to trimming and J lost 7 bases, with 15 bases between them. Germline values: CDR1 SGHRS, CDR2 YFSETQ. The CDR3 sequence: CASSTNRDANSPLHF. The CDR3, as DNA: TGCGCCAGCAGCACGAACAGGGACGCGAATTCACCCCTCCACTTT.

The chain links TRBV7-8 to TRBJ1-2, with D possibly matching TRBD1 (5 bases). Trimming left V 0 bases short and J 0 bases short, with 8 bases between. CDR3 length: 15 amino acids. Germline lookup yields CDR1 SGHVS and CDR2 FQNEAQ. CDR3 in amino acids: CASSLAGGTNYGYTF. CDR3 DNA: TGTGCCAGCAGCTTAGCGGGGGGAACTAACTATGGCTACACCTTC. The full variable domain, with the rest looked up from reference TRBV7-8 and TRBJ1-2, is GAGVSQSPRYKVAKRGQDVALRCDPISGHVSLFWYQQALGQGPEFLTYFQNEAQLDKSGLPSDRFFAERPEGSVSTLKIQRTQQEDSAVYLCASSLAGGTNYGYTFGSGTRLTVV.

The rearrangement joins TRBV2 to TRBJ1-2; D possibly corresponds to TRBD1 (6 bases). V was cut by 6 bases and J by 0 bases, with 17 bases left in between. The CDR3 extends over 16 amino acids. Germline CDR1 and CDR2: SNHLY and FYNNEI. The DNA for the CDR3 is TGTGCCAGCAGCGGAGAGGGGGACGGGACTAACTATGGCTACACCTTC. It encodes CASSGEGDGTNYGYTF. The variable domain in full, with the rest retrieved from reference TRBV2 and TRBJ1-2, is EPEVTQTPSHQVTQMGQEVILRCVPISNHLYFYWYRQILGQKVEFLVSFYNNEISEKSEIFDDQFSVERPDGSNFTLKIRSTKLEDSAMYFCASSGEGDGTNYGYTFGSGTRLTVV.

This chain joins TRBV23-1 and TRBJ1-5; D is uncertain. TRBV23-1 is an ORF; its function is uncertain. V was clipped by 7 bases and J by 1 base, with 14 bases between them. The CDR3 loop spans 15 amino acids. The CDR3, as DNA: TGCGCCAGCACTGGCCTGGCCAAAAGCAATCAGCCCCAGCATTTT. It translates to CASTGLAKSNQPQHF.

The chain couples TRBV7-2 to TRBJ2-2, with a tentative D call TRBD2 (6 bases). Trimming pared 1 base from V and 9 bases from J, leaving 15 bases between. The CDR3 totals 15 residues. Germline lookup yields CDR1 SGHTA and CDR2 FQGNSA. The DNA of the CDR3 is TGTGCCAGCAGCTTAGGGGCGGGGAGGATCCGGGAGCTGTTTTTT. The encoded protein is CASSLGAGRIRELFF.

The chain couples TRBV7-9 to TRBJ1-1; the D is unclear. The CDR3 is 15 amino acids. V lost 1 base and J 5 bases, leaving 14 bases between the germline ends. Germline-derived CDR1 and CDR2 are SEHNR and FQNEAQ (reference sequence). DNA for the CDR3: TGTGCCAGCAGCTTAGTAGACGTCGGGGAGACTGAAGCTTTCTTT. Translating it yields CASSLVDVGETEAFF.